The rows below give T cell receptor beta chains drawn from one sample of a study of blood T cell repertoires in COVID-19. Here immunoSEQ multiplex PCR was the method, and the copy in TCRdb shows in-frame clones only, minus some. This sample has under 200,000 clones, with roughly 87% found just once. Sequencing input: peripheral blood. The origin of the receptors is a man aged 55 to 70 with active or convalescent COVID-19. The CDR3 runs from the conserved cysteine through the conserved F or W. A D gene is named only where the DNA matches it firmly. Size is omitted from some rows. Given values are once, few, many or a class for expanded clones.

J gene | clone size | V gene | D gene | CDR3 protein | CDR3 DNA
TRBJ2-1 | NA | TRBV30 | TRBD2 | CAWSHPGRVGFNEQFF | TGTGCCTGGAGCCACCCGGGGAGGGTTGGGTTTAATGAGCAGTTCTTC
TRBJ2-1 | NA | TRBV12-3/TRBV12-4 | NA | CASSLMEGSEQFF | TGTGCCAGCAGTTTAATGGAGGGGTCAGAGCAGTTCTTC
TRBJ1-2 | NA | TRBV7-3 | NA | CASSLAAGSNYGYTF | TGTGCCAGCAGCCTAGCGGCAGGTTCTAACTATGGCTACACCTTC
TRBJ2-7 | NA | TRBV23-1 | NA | CASSQWGGQTSYEQYF | TGCGCCAGCAGTCAATGGGGAGGTCAGACCTCCTACGAGCAGTACTTC
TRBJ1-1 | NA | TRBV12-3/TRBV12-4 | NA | CASSLDYGGGAFF | TGTGCCAGCAGTTTAGATTACGGGGGGGGAGCTTTCTTT
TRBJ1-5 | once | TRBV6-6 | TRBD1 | CASSLGQGDQPQHF | TGTGCCAGCAGTTTAGGACAGGGCGATCAGCCCCAGCATTTT
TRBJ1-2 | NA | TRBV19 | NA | CASSQTVYGYTF | TGTGCCAGTAGTCAGACAGTTTATGGCTACACCTTC
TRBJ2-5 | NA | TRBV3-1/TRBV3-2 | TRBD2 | CASSRTSGETQYF | TGTGCCAGCAGCCGGACTAGCGGGGAGACCCAGTACTTC
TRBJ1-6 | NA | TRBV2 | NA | CASSSSVGGTYNSPLHF | TGTGCCAGCAGTTCAAGCGTGGGGGGAACCTATAATTCACCCCTCCACTTT
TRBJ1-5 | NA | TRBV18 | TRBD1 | CASSPPGQGGQPQHF | TGTGCCAGCTCACCACCGGGACAGGGGGGACAGCCCCAGCATTTT
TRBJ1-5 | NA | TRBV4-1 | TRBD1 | CASSPGGGNQPQHF | TGCGCCAGCAGCCCAGGGGGCGGCAATCAGCCCCAGCATTTT
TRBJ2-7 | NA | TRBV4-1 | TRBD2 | CASSQVRTSGGAKYEQYF | TGCGCCAGCAGCCAAGTAAGAACGAGCGGGGGGGCTAAATACGAGCAGTACTTC
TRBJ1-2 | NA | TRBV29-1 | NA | CSVAPIGSANYGYTF | TGCAGCGTTGCCCCAATCGGGTCAGCTAACTATGGCTACACCTTC
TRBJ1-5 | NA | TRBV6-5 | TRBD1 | CASADRDRRNQPQHF | TGTGCCAGCGCGGACAGGGATCGGCGCAATCAGCCCCAGCATTTT
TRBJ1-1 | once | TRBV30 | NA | CAWSVQVNTEAFF | TGTGCCTGGAGTGTACAGGTGAACACTGAAGCTTTCTTT
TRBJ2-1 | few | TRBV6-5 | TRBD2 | CASRAASGYNEQFF | TGTGCCAGCAGGGCCGCTAGCGGGTACAATGAGCAGTTCTTC
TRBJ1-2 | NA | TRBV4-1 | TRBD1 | CASSQGQGQGYTF | TGCGCCAGCAGCCAAGGACAGGGGCAGGGCTACACCTTC
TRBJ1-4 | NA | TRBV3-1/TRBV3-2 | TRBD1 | CASSQLTGDEKLFF | TGTGCCAGCAGCCAACTGACAGGGGATGAAAAACTGTTTTTT
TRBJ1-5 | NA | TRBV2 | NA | CASSEKASTKPQHF | TGTGCCAGCAGTGAAAAGGCCAGTACTAAGCCCCAGCATTTT
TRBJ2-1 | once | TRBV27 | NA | CASTIGGNRLNEQFF | TGTGCCAGCACCATAGGAGGGAACAGGCTCAATGAGCAGTTCTTC
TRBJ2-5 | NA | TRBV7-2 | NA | CASSLGGSQETQYF | TGTGCCAGCAGCTTAGGGGGCAGCCAAGAGACCCAGTACTTC
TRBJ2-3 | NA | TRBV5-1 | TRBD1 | CASSSDRGKDTQYF | TGCGCCAGCAGCTCGGACAGGGGGAAAGATACGCAGTATTTT
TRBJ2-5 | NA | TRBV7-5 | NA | CVRRGRQDGHQETQYF | TGTGTCAGAAGGGGGAGACAGGACGGCCACCAAGAGACCCAGTACTTC
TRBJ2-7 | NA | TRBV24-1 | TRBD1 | CATSNTGAGPWYEQYF | TGTGCCACCAGCAATACAGGGGCAGGGCCCTGGTACGAGCAGTACTTC
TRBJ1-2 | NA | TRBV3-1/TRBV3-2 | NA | CASSQDRDGYTF | TGTGCCAGCAGCCAAGATCGGGATGGCTACACCTTC
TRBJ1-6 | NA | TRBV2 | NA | CASSDWGGNSPLHF | TGTGCCAGCAGTGATTGGGGGGGAAATTCACCCCTCCACTTT
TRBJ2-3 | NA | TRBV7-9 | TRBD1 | CASSAGQVSSTDTQYF | TGTGCCAGCAGCGCGGGACAGGTATCTAGCACAGATACGCAGTATTTT
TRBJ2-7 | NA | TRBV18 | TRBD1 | CASSPGQGVSEQYF | TGTGCCAGCTCACCGGGACAGGGAGTATCCGAGCAGTACTTC
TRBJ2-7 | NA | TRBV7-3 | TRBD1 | CASSLTPGGSYEQYF | TGTGCCAGCAGCCTAACCCCAGGGGGCTCCTACGAGCAGTACTTC
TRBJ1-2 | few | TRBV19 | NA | CASLPGQFGSGYTF | TGTGCCAGCCTCCCCGGACAGTTCGGTTCCGGCTACACCTTC
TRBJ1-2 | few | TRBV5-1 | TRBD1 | CASSSGTGAFYGYTF | TGCGCCAGCAGCTCCGGGACAGGGGCGTTCTATGGCTACACCTTC
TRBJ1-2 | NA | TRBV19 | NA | CASSIGSVYGYTF | TGTGCCAGTAGTATAGGGTCAGTTTATGGCTACACCTTC
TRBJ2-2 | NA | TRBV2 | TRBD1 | CASSEGTGDTGELFF | TGTGCCAGCAGTGAAGGGACAGGGGACACCGGGGAGCTGTTTTTT
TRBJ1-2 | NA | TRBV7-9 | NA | CASSLDGGGYTF | TGTGCCAGCAGCTTAGACGGGGGAGGCTACACCTTC
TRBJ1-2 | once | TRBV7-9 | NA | CASSPGEGNYGYTF | TGTGCCAGCAGCCCAGGGGAGGGAAACTATGGCTACACCTTC
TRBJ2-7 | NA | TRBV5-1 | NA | CASSLEARKSSYEQYF | TGCGCCAGCAGCTTGGAGGCCAGGAAAAGCTCCTACGAGCAGTACTTC
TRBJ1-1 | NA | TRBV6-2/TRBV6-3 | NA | CASSSKGRLIANTEAFF | TGTGCCAGCAGTTCCAAAGGCAGACTCATAGCGAACACTGAAGCTTTCTTT
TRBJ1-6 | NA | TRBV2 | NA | CASSDSSYNSPLHF | TGTGCCAGCAGTGACAGCTCCTATAATTCACCCCTCCACTTT
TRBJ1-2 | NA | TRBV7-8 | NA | CASSLALRQGNNYGYTF | TGTGCCAGCAGCTTAGCGTTGCGCCAGGGGAACAACTATGGCTACACCTTC